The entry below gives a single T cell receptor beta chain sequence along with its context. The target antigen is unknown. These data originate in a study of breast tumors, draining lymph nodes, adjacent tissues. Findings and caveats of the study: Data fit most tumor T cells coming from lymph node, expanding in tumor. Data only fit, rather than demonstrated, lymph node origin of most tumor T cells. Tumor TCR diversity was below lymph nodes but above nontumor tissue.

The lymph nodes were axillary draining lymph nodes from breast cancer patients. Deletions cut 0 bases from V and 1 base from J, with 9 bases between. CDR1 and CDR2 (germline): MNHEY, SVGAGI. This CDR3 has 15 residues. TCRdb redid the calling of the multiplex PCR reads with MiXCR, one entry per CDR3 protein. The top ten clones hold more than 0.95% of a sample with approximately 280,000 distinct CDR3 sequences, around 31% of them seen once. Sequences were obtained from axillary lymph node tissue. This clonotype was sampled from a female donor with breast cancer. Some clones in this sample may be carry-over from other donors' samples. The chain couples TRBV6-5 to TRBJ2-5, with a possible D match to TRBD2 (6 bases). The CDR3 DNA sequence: TGTGCCAGCAGTTACTCGGGCGGGACCCAAGAGACCCAGTACTTC. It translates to CASSYSGGTQETQYF.